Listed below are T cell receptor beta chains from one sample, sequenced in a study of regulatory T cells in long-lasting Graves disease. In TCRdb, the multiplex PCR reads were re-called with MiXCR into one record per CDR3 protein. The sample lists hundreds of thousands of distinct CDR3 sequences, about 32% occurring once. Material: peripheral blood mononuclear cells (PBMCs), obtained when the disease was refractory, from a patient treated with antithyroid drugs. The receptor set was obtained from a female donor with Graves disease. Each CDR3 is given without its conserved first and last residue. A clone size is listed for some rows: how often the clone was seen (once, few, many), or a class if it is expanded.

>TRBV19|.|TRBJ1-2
ASSIRRQGKYYGYT
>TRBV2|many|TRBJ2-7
ASRAQGLAGTYEQY
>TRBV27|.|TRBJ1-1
ASSSSQGRNTEAF
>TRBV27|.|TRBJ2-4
ASSADRVQNIQY
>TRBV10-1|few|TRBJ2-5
ASSESKELETQY
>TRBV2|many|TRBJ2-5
ASSLTGPGQETQY
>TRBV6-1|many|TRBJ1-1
ASSEREGIAEAF
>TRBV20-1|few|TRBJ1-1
SAMGRKNTEAF
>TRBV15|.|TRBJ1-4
ATSRGGQGFNEKLF
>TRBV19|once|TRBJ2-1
ASSIVAGQGHNEQF
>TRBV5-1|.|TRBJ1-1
ASSLAGGQGNTEAF
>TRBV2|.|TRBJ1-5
ASSLRTGFDQPQH
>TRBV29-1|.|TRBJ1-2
SVEGGVGIYGYT
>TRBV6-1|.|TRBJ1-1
ASMRGQTEAF
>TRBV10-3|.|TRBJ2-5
ASTREGSGQGGETQY
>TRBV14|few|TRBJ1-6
ASSPGLPNPLH
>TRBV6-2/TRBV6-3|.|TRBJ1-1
ASSYLFQDTNTEAF
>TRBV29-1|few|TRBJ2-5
SVEVAETQY
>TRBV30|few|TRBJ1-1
ASGGHSRFGAF
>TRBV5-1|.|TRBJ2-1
ASSVGTPPYNEQF
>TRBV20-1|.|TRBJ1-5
SARESGHNQPQH
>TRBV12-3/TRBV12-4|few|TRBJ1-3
ASSLGGTSSGNTIY
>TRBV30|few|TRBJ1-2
AWRAQGIIYGYT
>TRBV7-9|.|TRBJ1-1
ASSLDRVLNTEAF
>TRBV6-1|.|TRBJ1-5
ASSESGGGYQPQH
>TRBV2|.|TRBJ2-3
ASSEGSRRSTDTQY
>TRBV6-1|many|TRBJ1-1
ASKETEQPNTEAF
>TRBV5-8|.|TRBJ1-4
ASSLSFFRDATNEKLF
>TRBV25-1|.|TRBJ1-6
ASAGLDNSPLH
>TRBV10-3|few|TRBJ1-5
AISEGGVGLQPQH
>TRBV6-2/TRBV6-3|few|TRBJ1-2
ATSSPRGYT
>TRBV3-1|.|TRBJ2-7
ASSQGVSPGYEQY
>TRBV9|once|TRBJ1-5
ASSVGTEGNQPQH
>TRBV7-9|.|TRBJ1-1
ASSLAGQGFTEAF
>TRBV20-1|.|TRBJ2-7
SARRTGGTYEQY
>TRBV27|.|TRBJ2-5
ASSPAPTSGSQETQY
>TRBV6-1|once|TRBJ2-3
ASSERLADTDTQY
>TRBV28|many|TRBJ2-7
ASSQADSYYEQY
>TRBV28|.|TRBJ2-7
ASSGGYYEQY
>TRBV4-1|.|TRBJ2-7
ASSHQTGDTYEQY
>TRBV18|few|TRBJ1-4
ASSRTPDGTGEKLF
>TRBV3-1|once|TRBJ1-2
ASSRSGGYYGYT